This TCR beta chain stems from a study of identical twins (dated by TCRdb to between 2015 and 2016). About the study as a whole: The study deep-sequenced TCR alpha and beta repertoires from monozygotic twins, unrelated adults of various ages and cord blood to test whether fetal clonotypes persist. Replicate twin experiments were performed at different times using different library preparation protocols to rule out contamination.

On the study overall, not on this receptor specifically: Invariant T cells such as MAIT and iNKT could partly confound zero-insertion analyses, though diverse VJ usage argued against this for most clonotypes. Because the same donors could not be followed over many years, the conclusions depended on cross-sectional statistical analysis. In beta out-of-frame sequences, excess twin sharing was weaker, because having fewer shared sequences lowered the signal-to-noise ratio. Compared with coincidental sharing between unrelated individuals, out-of-frame TCR alpha sequences shared between twins showed an excess of sequences with low generation probability. In monozygotic twins, recombination models systematically underestimated out-of-frame TCR alpha sharing, but the models matched the sharing seen between unrelated individuals. Abundant cord blood beta clonotypes carried fewer insertions; young adult naive repertoires showed a weaker similar trend, while memory repertoires showed none.

This clonotype was seen ten or more times. What this receptor recognizes is not known. No base quality information exists; no much larger clone differs at one position. Receptor amplification or capture employed 5' RACE. The listed sequencing device is Illumina HiSeq 2000. A universal primer binding site was added through template switching, and the final cDNA carried a unique molecular identifier so that TCR cDNA molecules could be counted accurately. First-strand cDNA for TCR alpha and beta chains was synthesized from specific primers in the conserved constant-segment region. Each cDNA library was double barcoded, with a SMART-Mk sample barcode plus Illumina barcodes, to control for contamination. Two successive PCR steps introduced TruSeq adapter sequences along with Illumina sample barcodes. TCR alpha and beta cDNA libraries were sequenced on the Illumina HiSeq platform with custom primers. The source study handled its data this way. MiGEC was used to process raw reads and extract unique molecular identifiers, and MiXCR was used to find CDR3 positions. Recombination models were inferred per individual with the repgenHMM and IGoR tools using an EM algorithm. The tcR package in R was used for shared clonotype analysis, with sharing normalized by the product of cloneset sizes. To study raw recombination free of thymic and clonal selection effects, out-of-frame nonproductive sequences were analyzed. The public reads were reanalyzed by TCRdb: fastp trimming at Q25, MiXCR alignment, in-frame beta chains only. One record per CDR3 amino acid sequence lists the most common genes and DNA. In this record, the V and J calls reflect TCRdb's handling and not the investigators' own analysis. This sample comprises fewer than 900,000 distinct CDR3 sequences, less than 25% of them detected only once. Over 4% of the sample lies in the top ten.

Sequences MGHDK (CDR1) and SYGVNS (CDR2) are obtained from the germline V gene. V is trimmed back by 3 bases and J by 3 bases, and the junction contains 16 bases that no gene match accounts for. Taken from cysteine to phenylalanine, the CDR3 has 19 residues. Only CDR3 DNA is held: 57 bases, read in frame from base 1. All donors were healthy Caucasians. The twin cohort consisted of three pairs of female monozygotic twins, all aged 18 to 29 years. RNA for TCR libraries was isolated from peripheral blood mononuclear cells. The same data also contributed to another study, on T cells expressing NK-cell markers. As that second study puts it: Seven to nine donors provided sorted CD3+CD56+NKG2C+, CD3+CD56+NKG2C- and CD3+CD56-NKG2C+ T-cell subsets, whose TCR beta-chain repertoires were profiled. Seven of the eight sequenced donors were HCMV-seropositive and one was HCMV-seronegative. To restrict sorting to alphabetaTCR-expressing T cells, an anti-gammadeltaTCR antibody was added in several experiments. In more than five donors, the dominant CD3+CD56+NKG2C+ clonotypes were found to rank among the top 10 CD8+ clonotypes and to make up 1.0-7.0% of CD8+ T cells. Those dominant clonotypes were again the most abundant among CD3+CD56-NKG2C+ cells in several donors, at roughly 25-65%. Whether the expanded NKG2C-expressing T cell clones were specific for HCMV antigens remained unclear. Randomly selected healthy volunteers, three men and five women, were used as the eight sequenced donors. HCMV-specific IgG was detected in serum with a commercial ELISA kit to determine HCMV serostatus. For about six donors, bulk peripheral blood T-cell repertoires were also sequenced from unsorted PBMC. Reads were demultiplexed and grouped by UMI with MIGEC, and clonotypes were assembled and quantified with MiTCR. To remove erroneous sequences, TCR cDNA sequences were retained only when supported by two or more reads. The tcR package was used for downstream repertoire analysis, with clonotypes matched between fractions based on CDR3 nucleotide sequence plus V segment. VDJmatch was used to annotate antigen specificity against VDJdb, with one amino acid substitution in CDR3 permitted.

The chain employs TRBV25-1 and TRBJ1-2, with 10 bases matching TRBD1. The material sequenced was PBMCs. The TCR sequence derives from a young woman in good health. The CDR3 loop reads CASSETRGTGDGLDYGYTF. The bases are TGTGCCAGCAGTGAGACCCGCGGGACAGGGGACGGATTGGACTATGGCTACACCTTC.